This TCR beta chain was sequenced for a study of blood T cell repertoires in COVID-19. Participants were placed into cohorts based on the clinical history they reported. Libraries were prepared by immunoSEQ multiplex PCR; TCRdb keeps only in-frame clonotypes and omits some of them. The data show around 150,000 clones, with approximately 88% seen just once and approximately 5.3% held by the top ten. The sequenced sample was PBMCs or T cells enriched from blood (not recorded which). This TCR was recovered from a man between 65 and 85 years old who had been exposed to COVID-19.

DNA for the CDR3: TGTGCCAGCTCAACTAAGGGAACGGGAGGGCGGTCCTACAATGAGCAGTTCTTC. Its translation: CASSTKGTGGRSYNEQFF. The chain is built from TRBV18 and TRBJ2-1, with 8 bases fitting TRBD2. After removal of 5 bases from V and 1 base from J, the junction contained 13 bases not matched to a gene. Germline V CDR1 and CDR2: KGHSH, LQKENI. This CDR3 has 18 amino acids.